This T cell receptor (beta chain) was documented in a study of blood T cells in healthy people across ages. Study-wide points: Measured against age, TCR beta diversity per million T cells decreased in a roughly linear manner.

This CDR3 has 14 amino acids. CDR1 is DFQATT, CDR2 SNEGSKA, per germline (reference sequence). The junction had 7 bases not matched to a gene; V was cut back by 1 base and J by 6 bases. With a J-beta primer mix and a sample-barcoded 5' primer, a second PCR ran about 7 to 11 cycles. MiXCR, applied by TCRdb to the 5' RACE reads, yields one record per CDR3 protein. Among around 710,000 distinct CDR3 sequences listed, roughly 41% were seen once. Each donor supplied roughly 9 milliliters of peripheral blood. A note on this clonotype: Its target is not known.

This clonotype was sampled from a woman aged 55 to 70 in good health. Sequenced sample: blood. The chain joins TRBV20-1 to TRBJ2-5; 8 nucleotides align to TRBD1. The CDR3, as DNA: TGCAGTGCTAGAGCTCCGGACAGGGCGAAGACCCAGTACTTC. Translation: CSARAPDRAKTQYF.